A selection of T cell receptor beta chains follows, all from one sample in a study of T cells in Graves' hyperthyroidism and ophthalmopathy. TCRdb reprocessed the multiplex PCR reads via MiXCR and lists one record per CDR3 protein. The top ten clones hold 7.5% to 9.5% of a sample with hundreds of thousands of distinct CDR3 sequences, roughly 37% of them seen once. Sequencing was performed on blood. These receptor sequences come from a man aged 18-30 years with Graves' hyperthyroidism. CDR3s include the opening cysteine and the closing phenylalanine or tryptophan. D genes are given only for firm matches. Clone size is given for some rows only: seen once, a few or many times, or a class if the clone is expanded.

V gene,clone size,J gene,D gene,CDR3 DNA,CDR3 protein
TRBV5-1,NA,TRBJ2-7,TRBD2,TGCGCCAGCAGCTTAGTCTCGCGGAACCTAGCGGGAGGGAACGAGCAGTACTTC,CASSLVSRNLAGGNEQYF
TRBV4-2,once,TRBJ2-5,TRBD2,TGTGCCAGCAGCCAAGGGGGGGGAGCGGGGCCCCAAGAGACCCAGTACTTC,CASSQGGGAGPQETQYF
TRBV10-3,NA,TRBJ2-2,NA,TGTGCCATCAGTGAGACAGAGATGATGAACACCGGGGAGCTGTTTTTT,CAISETEMMNTGELFF
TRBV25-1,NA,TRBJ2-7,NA,TGTGCCAGCATCTCGTCTCTTTCCTACGAGCAGTACTTC,CASISSLSYEQYF
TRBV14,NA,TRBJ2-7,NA,TGTGCCAGCAGCCATTTCTCGGGCGTCTACGAGCAGTACTTC,CASSHFSGVYEQYF
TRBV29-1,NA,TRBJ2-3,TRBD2,TGCAGCGTTGAAGAGGCTAGCGGACTCACAGATACGCAGTATTTT,CSVEEASGLTDTQYF
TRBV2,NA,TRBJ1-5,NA,TGTGCCAGCACGAGACTAGCCTACGAGCATTTT,CASTRLAYEHF
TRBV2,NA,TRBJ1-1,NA,TGTGCCAGCAGTGTAGGGTTCAGGGTTAGGACTGAAGCTTTCTTT,CASSVGFRVRTEAFF
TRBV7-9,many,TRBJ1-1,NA,TGTGCCAGCAGCTTCCACGGGGCCACTGAAGCTTTCTTT,CASSFHGATEAFF
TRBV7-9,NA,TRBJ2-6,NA,TGTGCCAGCAGCCTCTCCAGGAACTCTGGGGCCAACGTCCTGACTTTC,CASSLSRNSGANVLTF
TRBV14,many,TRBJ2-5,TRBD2,TGTGCCAGCAGGCGATCGGGGGGGCAAGAGACCCAGTACTTC,CASRRSGGQETQYF